This record covers a single T cell receptor (beta chain). Its matching antigen is unknown. These data originate in a study of cytomegalovirus exposure and HLA in healthy donors. At the level of the study: An analysis done earlier identified around 100 million unique TCR beta sequences from about 179 million T cells. Of around 410 genotyped donors, around 80% grouped in the Caucasian-associated ancestry cluster. Study-wide results and limits: According to a later analysis, most TCR beta chains associated with CMV appeared HLA-restricted. Per a prior analysis, the majority of TCR beta V segments were productive roughly 90% or roughly 30% of the time.

In the PCR, 60 Vbeta and 13 Jbeta primers were used. Sequenced by immunoSEQ multiplex PCR; TCRdb stores in-frame clones only, minus some. The repertoire holds roughly 110,000 clones, with approximately 82% as singletons. Trimming at V came to 0 bases and at J to 4 bases, leaving 5 bases not matched to a gene. The CDR3 consists of 15 residues. Germline CDR1 and CDR2: SGHNT and YYREEE (reference sequence). The sequencing input was PBMCs. This chain uses TRBV5-4 with TRBJ2-5, with 8 bases fitting TRBD2. This sequence originates from a man between 40 and 49 years old in good health and CMV-seronegative. As DNA, the CDR3 is TGTGCCAGCAGCTTGGCGCGGGGGGCCGCAGAGACCCAGTACTTC. It is translated as CASSLARGAAETQYF.